This TCR beta chain was found in a study of blood T cell repertoires in COVID-19. Clones were read by immunoSEQ multiplex PCR, and TCRdb kept only the in-frame ones, dropping some. This sample carries approximately 66,000 clones, over 85% of them seen once, and the ten largest clones take 1.4% to 1.5%. The source is a man aged 55 to 70 with acute or convalescent COVID-19. Sequenced sample: peripheral blood.

CDR3 DNA: TGTGCCAGCAGCTTAGCAGGGGTGTCCTACGAGCAGTACTTC. It is translated as CASSLAGVSYEQYF. The rearrangement uses TRBV11-2 and TRBJ2-7; D may be TRBD1 (6 bases). The germline V gene encodes CDR1 SGHAT and CDR2 FQNNGV. Trimming removed 1 base from V and 1 base from J, with 8 bases in between. This CDR3 region has 14 residues.